Shown below are 24 T cell receptor beta chains from a single sample sequenced in a study of shared clonotypes between healthy human individuals. The protocol was immunoSEQ multiplex PCR, while the TCRdb copy is restricted to in-frame clones and leaves out a portion. Among around 700,000 clones listed, around 72% were seen once. The sample taken for sequencing was memory CD4+ T cells sorted from blood. The subset denotes: CD45RA-negative fraction. The receptor source for this set is a woman aged 30 to 39 in good health.

The genes are TRBV6-5 and TRBJ1-2; TRBD1 matches 7 bases. Trimming removed 5 bases from V and 7 bases from J; junction bases left unmatched: 13. The CDR3 consists of 15 residues. Germline V gene data show CDR1 as MNHEY and CDR2 as SVGAGI. CDR3 nucleotides: TGTGCCAGCAGTCAAGGCGGAGGGGGCGCCGGTGGCTACACCTTC. Protein product: CASSQGGGGAGGYTF.

The rearrangement uses TRBV6-1 and TRBJ1-5; D not certain. V lost 2 bases and J lost 9, with 17 bases in between. Germline V CDR1 and CDR2: MNHNS, SASEGT. The length of the CDR3 is 15 residues. The CDR3 bases are TGTGCCAGCAGTGAAAACCCCAGTCATCGTCGGCCCCAGCATTTT. Translated: CASSENPSHRRPQHF.

The rearrangement links TRBV25-1 to TRBJ2-5; D unclear. The DNA end lines up better with TRBJ2-7; the J call may be wrong. Germline CDR1 reads MGHDK; CDR2 reads SYGVNS. The CDR3 is made up of 13 amino acids. This CDR3 reads CASSDERLYEQYF. The CDR3 nucleotides read TGTGCCAGCAGTGATGAGAGACTCTACGAGCAGTACTTC.

This clone was recorded only once. V usage is TRBV18 and J usage is TRBJ1-1; TRBD1 is a possible D gene (6 bases). With 6 bases removed from V and 3 bases from J, the gap between germline ends came to 11 bases. CDR3 size: 13 residues. Germline V CDR1 and CDR2: KGHSH, LQKENI. CDR3 residues: CASSPGQHTEAFF. Here the CDR3 DNA reads TGTGCCAGCTCGCCCGGACAGCACACTGAAGCTTTCTTT.

V and J are TRBV6-1 and TRBJ2-5; 8 positions agree with TRBD1. The CDR3 runs to 16 residues. The V segment lost 4 bases and the J segment 4 bases; nucleotides outside the gene matches: 11. The germline CDR1 and CDR2 sequences are MNHNS and SASEGT. The CDR3: CASSVRQGTQSETQYF. In DNA, the CDR3 is TGTGCCAGCAGTGTAAGACAGGGGACCCAATCAGAGACCCAGTACTTC.

V and J are TRBV5-1 and TRBJ1-4, with 7 bases aligning to TRBD1. In germline, CDR1 is SGHRS, CDR2 YFSETQ. Unmatched junction bases numbered 4, after V lost 2 bases and J lost 0 bases. The CDR3 runs 16 residues. Here the CDR3 reads CASSFQGETTNEKLFF. The CDR3 DNA reads as TGCGCCAGCAGCTTCCAGGGGGAGACAACTAATGAAAAACTGTTTTTT.

V gene TRBV5-1 combines with J gene TRBJ2-5, with 11 bases that match TRBD1. The junction had 4 bases not matched to a gene; V was cut back by 3 bases and J by 3 bases. The CDR3 length is 15 residues. CDR1 is SGHRS and CDR2 is YFSETQ in the germline V gene. The CDR3 coding sequence is TGCGCCAGCAGCTCGGGGACAGGGGGAGAAGAGACCCAGTACTTC. Its protein is CASSSGTGGEETQYF.

This clone appeared a single time. The rearrangement links TRBV7-8 to TRBJ1-3; D gene ambiguous. V gave up 1 base and J gave up 2 bases, with 6 bases separating them. The CDR3 length is 14 residues. The germline gives CDR1 SGHVS, CDR2 FQNEAQ. Written as DNA, the CDR3 is TGTGCCAGCAGCTTAGTAGAAACTGGAAACACCATATATTTT. Protein: CASSLVETGNTIYF.

The rearrangement links TRBV12-5 to TRBJ1-1, with 7 positions matching TRBD1. Germline CDR1 reads LGHNT; CDR2 reads FRNRAP. The V and J ends lost 4 bases and 2 bases, in that order; junction bases with no gene match: 13. CDR3 size: 17 residues. DNA of the CDR3: TGTGCTAGTGGTTCGCCAAGCAAGGGACAGAAAAACACTGAAGCTTTCTTT. Translation: CASGSPSKGQKNTEAFF. The entire variable domain, with the rest obtained from reference TRBV12-5 and TRBJ1-1, is as follows: DARVTQTPRHKVTEMGQEVTMRCQPILGHNTVFWYRQTMMQGLELLAYFRNRAPLDDSGMPKDRFSAEMPDATLATLKIQPSEPRDSAVYFCASGSPSKGQKNTEAFFGQGTRLTVV.

The genes are TRBV5-1 and TRBJ1-2; 7 nucleotides line up with TRBD1. Trimming removed 0 bases from V and 7 bases from J; junction bases left unmatched: 12. Germline V CDR1 and CDR2: SGHRS, YFSETQ. The CDR3 contains 16 residues. The CDR3, as DNA: TGCGCCAGCAGCTTGGCCCTCGGCAGGGGGATGTCTGGCTACACCTTC. It is translated as CASSLALGRGMSGYTF.

This sequence joins TRBV6-5 and TRBJ1-1; TRBD1 agrees at 11 bases. Per germline, CDR1 MNHEY and CDR2 SVGAGI. The CDR3 is made up of 14 amino acids. V lost 6 bases and J lost 4; bases outside the gene matches: 4. The CDR3 spells CASRSGQGGTEAFF. The DNA for the CDR3 is TGTGCCAGCAGATCGGGACAGGGGGGCACTGAAGCTTTCTTT.

Of note for this clone: Additional DNA sequences in this sample encode the identical CDR3. This chain uses TRBV5-4 with TRBJ2-1; D perhaps matches TRBD2 (7 bases). The CDR3 has 15 residues. V was cut by 0 bases and J by 5 bases, with 12 bases left in between. Germline-derived CDR1 and CDR2 are SGHNT and YYREEE (reference sequence). CDR3 sequence reads: CASSLAGGRDNEQFF. DNA of the CDR3: TGTGCCAGCAGCTTGGCGGGGGGCAGGGACAATGAGCAGTTCTTC.

This chain uses TRBV7-9 with TRBJ1-2; D gene uncertain. Per the germline V gene, CDR1 is SEHNR and CDR2 is FQNEAQ (reference sequence). This CDR3 region has 13 residues. V shed 1 base and J shed 8 bases, with 11 bases lying between them. CDR3 DNA: TGTGCCAGCAGCTTAGATTGGGCCCCCGGCTACACCTTC. Residues: CASSLDWAPGYTF.

The chain uses TRBV7-9 and TRBJ2-2, with a possible D match to TRBD2 (5 bases). Germline loops: CDR1 SEHNR, CDR2 FQNEAQ (reference sequence). Trimming took off 5 bases at V and 0 bases at J, with 7 bases between the two ends. The CDR3 runs to 14 residues. CDR3: CASSILANTGELFF. As DNA, the CDR3 is TGTGCCAGCAGCATACTAGCGAACACCGGGGAGCTGTTTTTT.

The CDR3 nucleotides read TGTGCCAGCAGCTTTGCCCCCGGGGGGGCCTACGAGCAGTACTTC. It specifies CASSFAPGGAYEQYF. This chain uses TRBV7-2 with TRBJ2-7; 8 bases line up with TRBD2. V lost 3 bases to trimming and J lost 2 bases; unmatched junction nucleotides: 6. The CDR3 covers 15 residues. Germline CDR1 is SGHTA and CDR2 is FQGNSA.

The table lists this clone with a few counts. This sequence joins TRBV29-1 and TRBJ1-1; D is possibly TRBD1 (6 bases). The CDR3 length is 13 residues. Deletions cut 8 bases from V and 5 bases from J, with 18 bases between. Germline V gene lookup returns CDR1 SQVTM and CDR2 ANQGSEA. The CDR3 sequence is CSLLGGAGTEAFF. The CDR3 coding sequence is TGCAGCCTCTTAGGGGGGGCAGGGACTGAAGCTTTCTTT.

V usage is TRBV5-8 and J usage is TRBJ2-1; D uncertain. Germline assignment: CDR1 SGHTS and CDR2 YDEGEE. Trimming removed 2 bases from V and 4 bases from J, with 4 bases in between. The CDR3 spans 12 residues. The CDR3 bases are TGTGCCAGCAGCTTCAGATACAATGAGCAGTTCTTC. It translates to CASSFRYNEQFF.

Notes on this clone: The same CDR3 is also encoded by other DNA sequences in this sample. The rearrangement links TRBV5-4 to TRBJ2-5; D tentatively fits TRBD1 or TRBD2 (6 bases each). The CDR3 totals 14 residues. V was cut by 2 bases and J by 1 base, with 9 bases left in between. In germline, CDR1 is SGHNT, CDR2 YYREEE (reference sequence). This CDR3 is CASSLGGGQETQYF. The CDR3 nucleotides read TGTGCCAGCAGCTTAGGGGGAGGCCAAGAGACCCAGTACTTC.

The rearrangement joins TRBV4-1 to TRBJ2-7; 12 bases map to TRBD2. V was pared by 1 base and J by 0 bases, with 1 base of the junction left unmatched. The CDR3 is 16 amino acids. Germline V gene sequence: CDR1 MGHRA, CDR2 YSYEKL. CDR3 in amino acids: CASSQVTSGSSYEQYF. The DNA for the CDR3 is TGCGCCAGCAGCCAAGTGACTAGCGGGAGCTCCTACGAGCAGTACTTC.

The chain has TRBV10-3 and TRBJ2-1; D is unresolved. CDR1 ENHRY and CDR2 SYGVKD come from the germline V gene. The ends were cut back, 4 bases at V and 4 bases at J, with 23 bases in the middle. The CDR3 loop spans 18 amino acids. The chain's CDR3 is CAISGATARSAHYNEQFF. CDR3 DNA: TGTGCCATCAGTGGGGCAACCGCTCGAAGTGCACATTACAATGAGCAGTTCTTC.

In DNA, the CDR3 is TGTGCCAGCAGTGCCGGAGCGGGACAGGGAAGGGAGCAGTACTTC. Translation gives CASSAGAGQGREQYF. V and J are TRBV25-1 and TRBJ2-7, with 9 bases aligning to TRBD1. The germline V gene has CDR1 MGHDK and CDR2 SYGVNS. This CDR3 has 15 residues. Germline trimming cut 4 bases from V and 7 bases from J; bases unmatched to any gene: 11.

V gene TRBV28 combines with J gene TRBJ1-2, with D unclear. In germline, CDR1 is MDHEN, CDR2 SYDVKM. V was cut by 2 bases and J by 8 bases, with 15 bases left in between. The CDR3 has 14 residues. DNA of the CDR3: TGTGCCAGCAGTTTAGGCGGCAGCCCCAAAGGCTACACCTTC. As protein: CASSLGGSPKGYTF.

The chain combines TRBV29-1 with TRBJ2-5; 8 bases agree with TRBD1. CDR1 is SQVTM, CDR2 ANQGSEA, per germline. V shed 1 base and J 2 bases; nucleotides not matched to a gene: 9. The CDR3 is 16 residues long. The CDR3 region is CSVEGGQGRFQETQYF. The CDR3 DNA follows: TGCAGCGTTGAAGGAGGACAGGGCAGATTTCAAGAGACCCAGTACTTC.

This clone has more than one count but fewer than ten. The chain couples TRBV19 to TRBJ2-7, with D possibly matching TRBD2 (6 bases). The CDR3 extends over 13 amino acids. The germline gives CDR1 LNHDA, CDR2 SQIVND (reference sequence). Trimming removed 5 bases at V and 2 bases at J, with 10 bases between. CDR3 nucleotides: TGTGCCAGTAGTGTAACGGGAGCCTACGAGCAGTACTTC. Its protein product is CASSVTGAYEQYF.